This T cell receptor (beta chain) was captured in a study of cytomegalovirus exposure and HLA in healthy donors. The PCR made use of 60 Vbeta and 13 Jbeta primers. Some clones are missing from TCRdb's copy, which holds only in-frame ones; the method was immunoSEQ multiplex PCR. Of 150,000 to 200,000 clones in the sample, about 75% are singletons; the top ten hold about 1.9%. Trimming removed 4 bases from V and 3 bases from J, with 5 bases in between. This CDR3 spans 12 amino acids. This TCR derives from a female donor in good health and CMV-seronegative. Sequencing input: PBMCs. The V gene is TRBV23-1, the J gene TRBJ2-3, with D unclear. TRBV23-1 is an ORF, and what it does is uncertain. Written as DNA, the CDR3 is TGCGCCAGCAGTCCTCAGACAGATACGCAGTATTTT. It is translated as CASSPQTDTQYF.